Each of the 8 T cell receptor beta chains below was sequenced from the same sample in a study of glioma-infiltrating T cells. Amplification of TCR alpha and beta CDR3 regions from RNA used iRepertoire nested multiplex PCR. TCRdb re-analysed the multiplex PCR reads in MiXCR, keeping a single row per CDR3 protein. In the table there are 100,000 to 150,000 distinct CDR3 sequences, roughly 24% of which are singletons. Sequenced material: glioma tissue, nonneoplastic brain tissue, or PBMCs (not recorded which). The source is a human donor with low-grade glioma or glioblastoma, undergoing nonglioma brain surgery, or in good health (not recorded which).

This clonotype was counted ten times or more. This chain connects TRBV7-2 to TRBJ1-2; 8 bases are a match to TRBD1. CDR3 size: 16 residues. Losses at the gene ends were 1 base for V and 7 bases for J; bases not matched to a gene: 11. Germline CDR1 and CDR2: SGHTA and FQGNSA. In DNA, the CDR3 is TGTGCCAGCAGCTTAGACCGCAGTTCAGGGGGCACTGGCTACACCTTC. Protein product: CASSLDRSSGGTGYTF.

As regards this clonotype: A much more abundant neighbour one base away suggests this may be a read error. V usage is TRBV4-1 and J usage is TRBJ1-2, with no clear D. Germline assignment: CDR1 MGHRA and CDR2 YSYEKL. The CDR3 length is 14 residues. CDR3 DNA sequence: TGCGCCAGCAGCCAATCCAGGACTAAATATGGCTACACCTTC. It is translated as CASSQSRTKYGYTF.

This clonotype was seen at least ten times. The chain couples TRBV20-1 to TRBJ2-7, with TRBD2 matching 8 bases. The ends lost 5 bases at V and 2 bases at J; junction bases unmatched: 8. The germline V gene encodes CDR1 DFQATT and CDR2 SNEGSKA (reference sequence). The CDR3 length is 14 residues. This CDR3 is CSADYSGTPYEQYF. The CDR3 DNA follows: TGCAGTGCTGATTATAGCGGGACCCCCTACGAGCAGTACTTC.

This clonotype appeared many times. The chain combines TRBV7-9 with TRBJ1-2; 7 nucleotides match TRBD1. The CDR3 is 14 residues long. The J segment lost 0 bases and the V segment lost 5 bases, leaving 3 bases of the junction unmatched. Germline CDR1 reads SEHNR; CDR2 reads FQNEAQ (reference sequence). CDR3 region: CASSAGTANYGYTF. CDR3 nucleotides: TGTGCCAGCAGCGCCGGGACAGCTAACTATGGCTACACCTTC. Complete variable domain (other parts from reference TRBV7-9 and TRBJ1-2): DTGVSQNPRHKITKRGQNVTFRCDPISEHNRLYWYRQTLGQGPEFLTYFQNEAQLEKSRLLSDRFSAERPKGSFSTLEIQRTEQGDSAMYLCASSAGTANYGYTFGSGTRLTVV.

This clonotype was picked up a small number of times. The gene calls are TRBV6-6 and TRBJ2-7; 8 nucleotides agree with TRBD1. Germline V gives CDR1 MNHNY, CDR2 SVGAGI (reference sequence). Germline trimming cut 5 bases from V and 3 bases from J; bases unmatched to any gene: 9. This CDR3 contains 15 residues. This CDR3 reads CASSPPGQEIYEQYF. CDR3 coding DNA: TGTGCCAGCAGTCCCCCGGGACAGGAGATCTACGAGCAGTACTTC.

This clonotype appeared once. This may be a read error, as it is one base from a much larger clone. V usage is TRBV6-2 or TRBV6-3 and J usage is TRBJ2-6, with D possibly TRBD2 on 5 matching bases. V gave up 7 bases and J gave up 3 bases, with 7 bases separating them. CDR3 length equals 13 residues. Germline V lookup: CDR1 MNHEY, CDR2 SVGEGT. This chain's CDR3 is CASISGGANVLTF. CDR3 DNA: TGTGCCAGCATCAGCGGTGGGGCCAACGTCCTGACTTTC.

As concerns this clonotype: This may be a read error, as it is one base from a much larger clone. V usage is TRBV4-1 and J usage is TRBJ1-5; D remains ambiguous. The CDR3 contains 16 residues. CDR1 MGHRA and CDR2 YSYEKL come from the germline V gene. DNA of the CDR3: TGCGCCAGCAGCCAAGACTTTGTTGGGCAGAATCAGACCCAGCATTTT. Its protein product is CASSQDFVGQNQTQHF.

This clonotype was recorded a few times. The chain joins TRBV29-1 to TRBJ1-2; TRBD1 matches 12 bases. The CDR3 is 14 amino acids. Trimming took 6 bases from V and 8 from J; bases not matched to a gene: 10. Germline lookup yields CDR1 SQVTM and CDR2 ANQGSEA. CDR3 in amino acids: CSVDRDRGREGYTF. CDR3 bases: TGCAGCGTCGACCGGGACAGGGGGCGCGAAGGCTACACCTTC.